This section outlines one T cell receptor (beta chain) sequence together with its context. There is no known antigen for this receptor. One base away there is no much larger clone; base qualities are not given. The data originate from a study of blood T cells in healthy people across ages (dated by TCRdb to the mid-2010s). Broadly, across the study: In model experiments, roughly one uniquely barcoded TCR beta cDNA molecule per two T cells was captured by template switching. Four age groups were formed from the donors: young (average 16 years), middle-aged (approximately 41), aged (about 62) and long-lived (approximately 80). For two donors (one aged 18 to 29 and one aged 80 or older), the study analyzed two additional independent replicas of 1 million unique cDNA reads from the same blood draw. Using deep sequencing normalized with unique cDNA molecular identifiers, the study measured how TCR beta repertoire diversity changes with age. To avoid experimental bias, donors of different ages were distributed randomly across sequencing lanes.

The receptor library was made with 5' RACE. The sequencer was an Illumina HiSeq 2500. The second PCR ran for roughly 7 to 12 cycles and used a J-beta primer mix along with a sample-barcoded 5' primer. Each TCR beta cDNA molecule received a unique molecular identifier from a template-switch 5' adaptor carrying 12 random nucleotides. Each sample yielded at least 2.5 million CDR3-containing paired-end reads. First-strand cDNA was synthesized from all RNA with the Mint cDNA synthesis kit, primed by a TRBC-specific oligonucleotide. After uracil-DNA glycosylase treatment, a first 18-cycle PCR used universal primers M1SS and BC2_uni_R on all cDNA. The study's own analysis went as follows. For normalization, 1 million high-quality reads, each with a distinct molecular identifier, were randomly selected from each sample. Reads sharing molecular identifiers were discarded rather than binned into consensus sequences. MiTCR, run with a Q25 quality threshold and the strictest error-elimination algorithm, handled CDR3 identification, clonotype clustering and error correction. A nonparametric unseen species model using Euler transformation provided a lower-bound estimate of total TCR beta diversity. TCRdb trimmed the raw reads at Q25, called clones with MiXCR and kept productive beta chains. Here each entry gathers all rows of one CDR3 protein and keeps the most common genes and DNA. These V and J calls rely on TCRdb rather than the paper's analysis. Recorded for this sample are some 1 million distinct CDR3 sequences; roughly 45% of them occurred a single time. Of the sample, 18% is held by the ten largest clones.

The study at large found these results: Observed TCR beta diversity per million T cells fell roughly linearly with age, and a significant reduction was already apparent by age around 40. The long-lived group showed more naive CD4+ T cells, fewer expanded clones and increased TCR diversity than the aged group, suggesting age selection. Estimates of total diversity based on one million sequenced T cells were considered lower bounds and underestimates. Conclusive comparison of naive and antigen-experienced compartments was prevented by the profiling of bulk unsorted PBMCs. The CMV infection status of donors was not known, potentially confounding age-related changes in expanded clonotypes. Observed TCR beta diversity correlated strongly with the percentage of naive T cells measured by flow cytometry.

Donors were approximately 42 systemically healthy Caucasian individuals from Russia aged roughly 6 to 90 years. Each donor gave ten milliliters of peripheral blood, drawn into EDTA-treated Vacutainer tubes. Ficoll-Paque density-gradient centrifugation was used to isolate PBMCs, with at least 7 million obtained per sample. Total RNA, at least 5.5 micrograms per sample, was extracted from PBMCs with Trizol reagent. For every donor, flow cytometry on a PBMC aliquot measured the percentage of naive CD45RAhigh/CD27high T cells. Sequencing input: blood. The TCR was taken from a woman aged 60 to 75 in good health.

Here the CDR3 is given as CASSAKLWGGDTQYF. The nucleotides are TGTGCCAGCAGTGCCAAACTATGGGGGGGAGATACGCAGTATTTT. Recombination connected TRBV27 to TRBJ2-3; 7 junctional bases match TRBD2. The germline V gene (reference sequence) specifies MNHEY as CDR1 and SMNVEV as CDR2. Counted from cysteine to phenylalanine, this CDR3 has 15 amino acids. The entry retains the CDR3 DNA only, 45 bases that are in frame from base 1. V is cut back by 5 bases and J by 5 bases, with 10 bases in the junction unmatched.